The 29 T cell receptor beta chains below come from one sample, sequenced in a study of identical twins. Each CDR3 protein is one row after TCRdb ran MiXCR on the 5' RACE reads. The sample includes roughly 240,000 distinct CDR3 sequences, 6% to 8.5% seen only once; the top ten take around 5.4%. These records were also assigned to another study, of yellow fever vaccine responses in identical twins.

The sample was CD8+ T cells sorted from blood. Every receptor here comes from a woman between 18 and 30 years old in good health.

This clonotype was observed a few times. The rearrangement joins TRBV13 to TRBJ2-1; 14 bases line up with TRBD2. Germline CDR1 is PRHDT and CDR2 is FYEKMQ (reference sequence). V gave up 5 bases and J gave up 13 bases; unmatched junction bases: 4. The CDR3 runs to 13 residues. The CDR3 DNA is TGTGCCAGCAGCCCTGGGACTAGCGGGGGACAGTTCTTC. It is translated as CASSPGTSGGQFF.

This chain connects TRBV20-1 to TRBJ2-3, with 11 bases lining up with TRBD2. The V gene's germline CDR1 is DFQATT and CDR2 SNEGSKA (reference sequence). V shed 6 bases, J shed 2 bases, and the junction held 7 bases outside the gene matches. This CDR3 is built from 15 residues. As DNA, the CDR3 is TGCAGTGCCACGGGACTAGCGGAAACCACAGATACGCAGTATTTT. Translating gives CSATGLAETTDTQYF.

This clonotype was detected ten times or more. This sequence joins TRBV7-9 and TRBJ2-5, with 9 bases identical to TRBD1. CDR3 length: 15 residues. Per germline, CDR1 SEHNR and CDR2 FQNEAQ (reference sequence). V trimming: 5 bases; J trimming: 5 bases; junction bases outside the gene matches: 9. CDR3 coding DNA: TGTGCCAGCAGCGTAACAGGGGGCTATGGGGAGACCCAGTACTTC. Its translation: CASSVTGGYGETQYF.

With respect to this clonotype: This clone may be a read error of a much larger clone one base away. V usage is TRBV27 and J usage is TRBJ2-7; D gene ambiguous. Germline V CDR1 and CDR2: MNHEY, SMNVEV (reference sequence). The CDR3 spans 14 residues. CDR3 in amino acids: CASSLSIDNYELYF. In DNA form, the CDR3 reads TGTGCCAGCAGTTTATCAATCGACAATTACGAGCTGTACTTC.

This clonotype was seen repeatedly, ten times or more. The V call is TRBV13, the J call TRBJ1-1; 8 positions match TRBD1. In germline, CDR1 is PRHDT, CDR2 FYEKMQ (reference sequence). The CDR3 is 15 amino acids. Losses at the gene ends were 1 base for V and 5 bases for J; bases not matched to a gene: 6. The CDR3 reads CASSLDQGAWTEAFF. DNA of the CDR3: TGTGCCAGCAGCTTAGATCAGGGGGCGTGGACTGAAGCTTTCTTT.

This clonotype was picked up many times. The chain has TRBV9 and TRBJ2-3; no reliable D call. The V gene's germline CDR1 is SGDLS and CDR2 YYNGEE. This CDR3 spans 12 amino acids. Trimming took 1 base from V and 4 from J, leaving 4 bases between them. CDR3 sequence reads: CASSVYSDTQYF. The CDR3 region has the DNA TGTGCCAGCAGCGTATACTCAGATACGCAGTATTTT.

This clonotype has at least ten counts. The chain has TRBV7-9 and TRBJ2-5; possibly TRBD2 for D (5 bases). The CDR3 runs to 13 residues. The germline CDR1 and CDR2 sequences are SEHNR and FQNEAQ (reference sequence). With 6 bases removed from V and 1 base from J, the gap between germline ends came to 9 bases. The CDR3 DNA follows: TGTGCCAGCAGTGGAGCGGTCCAAGAGACCCAGTACTTC. It codes for CASSGAVQETQYF.

This clonotype was counted many times. This chain joins TRBV5-1 and TRBJ2-1; TRBD1 might be the D (6 bases). This CDR3 comprises 16 residues. V lost 1 base and J 5 bases, leaving 16 bases between the germline ends. CDR1 and CDR2 from the germline V gene are SGHRS and YFSETQ. CDR3 in amino acids: CASSLRGQPLDNEQFF. The CDR3 bases are TGCGCCAGCAGCTTGCGGGGACAACCCCTAGACAATGAGCAGTTCTTC.

This clonotype was observed once. The chain uses TRBV28 and TRBJ2-7; D is perhaps TRBD2 (5 bases). V lost 8 bases and J 3 bases, leaving 8 bases between the germline ends. Germline-derived CDR1 and CDR2 are MDHEN and SYDVKM. This CDR3 is built from 11 residues. This CDR3 is CASDGGYEQYF. The CDR3 region has the DNA TGTGCCAGCGATGGAGGCTACGAGCAGTACTTC. The complete variable domain, with remaining parts taken from reference TRBV28 and TRBJ2-7, reads DVKVTQSSRYLVKRTGEKVFLECVQDMDHENMFWYRQDPGLGLRLIYFSYDVKMKEKGDIPEGYSVSREKKERFSLILESASTNQTSMYLCASDGGYEQYFGPGTRLTVT.

The chain couples TRBV27 to TRBJ2-5; D tentatively reads TRBD1 or TRBD2 (5 bases each). V was trimmed by 5 bases and J by 4 bases, leaving 14 bases between them. Germline CDR1 reads MNHEY; CDR2 reads SMNVEV (reference sequence). This CDR3 spans 14 amino acids. CDR3 DNA sequence: TGTGCCAGCAGTCCTCTGGGGGAACGAGAGACCCAGTACTTC. Translated: CASSPLGERETQYF.

This clonotype was recorded at least ten times. The chain joins TRBV12-3 or TRBV12-4 to TRBJ2-5; maybe TRBD1 (5 bases). V was trimmed by 3 bases and J by 4 bases, leaving 12 bases between them. The CDR3 runs to 14 residues. CDR3 sequence reads: CASSLAGIRETQYF. DNA of the CDR3: TGTGCCAGCAGTTTGGCAGGGATAAGAGAGACCCAGTACTTC.

The CDR3 sequence: CASSSTFRVLGANVLTF. CDR3 nucleotides: TGTGCCAGCAGTTCCACCTTCAGGGTTCTCGGGGCCAACGTCCTGACTTTC. The chain joins TRBV12-3 or TRBV12-4 to TRBJ2-6, with D possibly matching TRBD1 (5 bases). The CDR3 has 17 amino acids. The V and J ends lost 4 bases and 4 bases respectively, with 17 bases between them.

With respect to this clonotype: A much larger clone lies a single base off, so this may be a read error. The CDR3 reads CASSQDMAFNSPLHF. The CDR3 DNA is TGCGCCAGCAGCCAAGATATGGCCTTTAATTCACCCCTCCACTTT. V usage is TRBV4-1 and J usage is TRBJ1-6; D gene uncertain. The CDR3 is made up of 15 amino acids. Trimming pared 0 bases from V and 6 bases from J, leaving 9 bases between. Germline V gene sequence: CDR1 MGHRA, CDR2 YSYEKL.

This clonotype was recorded at least ten times. This chain joins TRBV14 and TRBJ1-6; D possibly corresponds to TRBD1 (5 bases). This CDR3 has 17 residues. V was trimmed by 2 bases and J by 3 bases, leaving 14 bases between them. CDR1 is SGHDN, CDR2 FVKESK, per germline. In DNA form, the CDR3 reads TGTGCCAGCAGCCAATTCTCCGGGGACTTCTATAATTCACCCCTCCACTTT. It codes for CASSQFSGDFYNSPLHF.

This clonotype has at least ten counts. V is TRBV6-5 and J is TRBJ1-3, with D perhaps matching TRBD1 (5 bases). Looked up from germline, CDR1 is MNHEY and CDR2 is SVGAGI. V lost 0 bases and J 1 base, leaving 7 bases between the germline ends. The CDR3 has 15 residues. The CDR3 DNA follows: TGTGCCAGCAGTTACTCGGGGGGATCTGGAAACACCATATATTTT. Protein product: CASSYSGGSGNTIYF.

This chain joins TRBV12-3 or TRBV12-4 and TRBJ2-2, with 7 bases identical to TRBD1. This CDR3 comprises 15 residues. V trimming: 5 bases; J trimming: 3 bases; junction bases outside the gene matches: 6. The chain's CDR3 is CASSPTGSDTGELFF. CDR3 sequence (DNA): TGTGCCAGCAGTCCGACAGGGAGTGACACCGGGGAGCTGTTTTTT.

There are many counts of this clonotype. The chain has TRBV28 and TRBJ2-7; possibly TRBD1 for D (6 bases). V lost 6 bases and J lost 0, with 24 bases in between. The CDR3 runs to 18 residues. Germline CDR1 MDHEN, CDR2 SYDVKM. The CDR3 here is CASRKAIGQLRSSYEQYV. CDR3 nucleotide sequence: TGTGCCAGCAGAAAAGCCATAGGACAGTTAAGGAGCTCCTACGAGCAGTACGTC.

This clonotype has just a few counts. The gene calls are TRBV10-2 and TRBJ2-1, with D uncertain. This CDR3 is 18 amino acids long. V lost 2 bases and J lost 6, with 23 bases in between. Germline V gene sequence: CDR1 WSHSY, CDR2 SAAADI. CDR3 sequence: CASSEPTTTHKPPNEQFF. For the CDR3, the DNA is TGCGCCAGCAGTGAGCCGACAACCACCCACAAGCCCCCCAATGAGCAGTTCTTC.

Ten or more counts support this clonotype. V is TRBV5-1 and J is TRBJ2-1; D may match TRBD1 or TRBD2 (5 bases each). Per germline, CDR1 SGHRS and CDR2 YFSETQ. V lost 4 bases and J 8 bases, leaving 19 bases between the germline ends. This CDR3 comprises 15 residues. Here the CDR3 reads CASSGRDRPLDEQFF. The CDR3 DNA is TGCGCCAGCAGCGGCCGGGACCGCCCTCTTGATGAGCAGTTCTTC.

This clonotype came up a few times. V is TRBV9 and J is TRBJ2-1; a possible D gene is TRBD2 (6 bases). From germline, CDR1 is SGDLS and CDR2 YYNGEE. The CDR3 loop spans 17 amino acids. The V end lost 6 bases, the J end lost 5 bases, and 24 bases lay between the germline ends. In DNA form, the CDR3 reads TGTGCCAGCATCCCACCCCCCCGGGAGACTTCAAACAATGAGCAGTTCTTC. Residues: CASIPPPRETSNNEQFF. The full variable domain, in which reference TRBV9 and TRBJ2-1 provide the parts outside the CDR3, is DSGVTQTPKHLITATGQRVTLRCSPRSGDLSVYWYQQSLDQGLQFLIQYYNGEERAKGNILERFSAQQFPDLHSELNLSSLELGDSALYFCASIPPPRETSNNEQFFGPGTRLTVL.

This clonotype was observed at least ten times. The CDR3 nucleotides are TGTGCCAGCAGCCCTACTACCTCCTACAATGAGCAGTTCTTC. It translates to CASSPTTSYNEQFF. The chain couples TRBV12-3 or TRBV12-4 to TRBJ2-1; D ambiguous. Trimming removed 6 bases at V and 0 bases at J, with 9 bases between. CDR3 length equals 14 residues.

This clonotype came up a few times. The chain recombines TRBV29-1 with TRBJ2-5, with TRBD1 identical over 11 bases. Losses at the gene ends were 7 bases for V and 4 bases for J; bases not matched to a gene: 11. This CDR3 has 15 amino acids. The germline CDR1 and CDR2 sequences are SQVTM and ANQGSEA. CDR3 coding DNA: TGCAGCGCCCGGACAGGGGGCCCCGCGAGAGAGACCCAGTACTTC. Encoded protein: CSARTGGPARETQYF.

By proportion, this clonotype is medium-sized. The chain links TRBV14 to TRBJ2-7; TRBD1 might be the D (6 bases). The V end was cut by 1 base, the J end by 3 bases, with 25 bases between. The V gene's germline CDR1 is SGHDN and CDR2 FVKESK. This CDR3 has 19 amino acids. The CDR3: CASSQAYPTGTRILYEQYF. In nucleotides, the CDR3 is TGTGCCAGCAGCCAAGCGTACCCGACCGGGACACGAATTCTCTACGAGCAGTACTTC.

There are many counts of this clonotype. V gene TRBV7-8 combines with J gene TRBJ1-1; tentative D call: TRBD1 (6 bases). Germline assignment: CDR1 SGHVS and CDR2 FQNEAQ. The V gene lost 5 bases and the J gene lost 0 bases, with 16 bases spanning the gap. The CDR3 has 16 residues. This CDR3 reads CASSTPPGQLNTEAFF. The CDR3 nucleotides are TGTGCCAGCAGCACCCCACCGGGACAACTGAACACTGAAGCTTTCTTT.

In DNA, the CDR3 is TGTGCCAGCAGCCCCCACGGGTTTGAAGGTCCCTACGAGCAGTACGTC. Protein: CASSPHGFEGPYEQYV. The chain employs TRBV28 and TRBJ2-7; D unresolved. V gave up 6 bases and J gave up 2 bases, with 20 bases separating them. This CDR3 has 16 amino acids. Germline-derived CDR1 and CDR2 are MDHEN and SYDVKM.

This clonotype was counted ten times or more. The V and J genes are TRBV12-3 or TRBV12-4 and TRBJ2-3, with D hard to call. The CDR3 loop spans 15 amino acids. Trimming cost V 3 bases and J 0 bases, with 10 bases left between them. CDR3 DNA sequence: TGTGCCAGCAGTTTCGCGGCAGCGAGCACAGATACGCAGTATTTT. Translation gives CASSFAAASTDTQYF.

The chain uses TRBV6-5 and TRBJ1-1, with D perhaps matching TRBD1 (5 bases). This CDR3 contains 16 residues. V was shortened by 2 bases and J by 2 bases, with 15 bases between the two germline ends. Looked up from germline, CDR1 is MNHEY and CDR2 is SVGAGI. CDR3 sequence reads: CASSYDGIQGNTEAFF. The CDR3 DNA is TGTGCCAGCAGTTACGATGGTATCCAGGGCAACACTGAAGCTTTCTTT.

This clonotype was seen repeatedly, ten times or more. This chain joins TRBV6-5 and TRBJ2-3; 7 nucleotides match TRBD2. V lost 4 bases, J lost 1 base, and 5 bases stayed unmatched. The CDR3 extends over 15 amino acids. The V gene's germline CDR1 is MNHEY and CDR2 SVGAGI. CDR3 sequence reads: CASSWAGEGTDTQYF. The CDR3 coding sequence is TGTGCCAGCAGTTGGGCGGGAGAGGGCACAGATACGCAGTATTTT.

Ten or more counts support this clonotype. The J gene is TRBJ2-3, the V gene TRBV6-1; TRBD1 aligns across 7 bases. The germline gives CDR1 MNHNS, CDR2 SASEGT. Trimming at V came to 6 bases and at J to 5 bases, leaving 8 bases not matched to a gene. This CDR3 is 14 amino acids long. The DNA of the CDR3 is TGTGCCAGCAGCCTACCGGGGACAGAAGATACGCAGTATTTT. Protein product: CASSLPGTEDTQYF.